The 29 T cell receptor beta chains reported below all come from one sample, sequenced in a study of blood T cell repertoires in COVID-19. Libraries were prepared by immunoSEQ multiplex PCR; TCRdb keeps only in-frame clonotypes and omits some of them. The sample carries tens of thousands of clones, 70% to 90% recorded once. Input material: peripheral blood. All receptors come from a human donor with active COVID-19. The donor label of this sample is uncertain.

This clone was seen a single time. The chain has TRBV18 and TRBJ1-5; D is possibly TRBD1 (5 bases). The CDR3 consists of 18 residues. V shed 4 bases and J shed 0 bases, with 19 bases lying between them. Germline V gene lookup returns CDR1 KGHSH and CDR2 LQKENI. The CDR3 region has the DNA TGTGCCAGCTCACGGCGTTTGGGGGAGGGATATAGCAATCAGCCCCAGCATTTT. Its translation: CASSRRLGEGYSNQPQHF.

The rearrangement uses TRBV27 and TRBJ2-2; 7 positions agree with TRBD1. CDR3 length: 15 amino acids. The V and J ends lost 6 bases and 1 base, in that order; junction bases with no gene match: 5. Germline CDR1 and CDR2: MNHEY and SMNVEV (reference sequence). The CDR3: CASRRGQENTGELFF. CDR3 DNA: TGTGCCAGCAGACGAGGACAGGAGAACACCGGGGAGCTGTTTTTT.

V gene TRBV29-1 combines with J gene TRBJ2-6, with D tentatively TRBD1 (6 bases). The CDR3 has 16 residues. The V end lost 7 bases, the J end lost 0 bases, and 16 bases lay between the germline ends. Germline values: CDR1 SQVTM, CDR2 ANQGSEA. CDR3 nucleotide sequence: TGCAGCGCCATGACGGAGACAGGCTCTGGGGCCAACGTCCTGACTTTC. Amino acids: CSAMTETGSGANVLTF. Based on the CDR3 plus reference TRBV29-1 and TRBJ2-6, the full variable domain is SAVISQKPSRDICQRGTSLTIQCQVDSQVTMMFWYRQQPGQSLTLIATANQGSEATYESGFVIDKFPISRPNLTFSTLTVSNMSPEDSSIYLCSAMTETGSGANVLTFGAGSRLTVL.

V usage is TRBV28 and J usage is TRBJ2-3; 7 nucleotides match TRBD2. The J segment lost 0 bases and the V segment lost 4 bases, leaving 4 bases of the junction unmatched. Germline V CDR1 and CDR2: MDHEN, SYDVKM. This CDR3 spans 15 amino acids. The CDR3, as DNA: TGTGCCAGCAGTTCATCCGGGGGGAGCACAGATACGCAGTATTTT. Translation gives CASSSSGGSTDTQYF.

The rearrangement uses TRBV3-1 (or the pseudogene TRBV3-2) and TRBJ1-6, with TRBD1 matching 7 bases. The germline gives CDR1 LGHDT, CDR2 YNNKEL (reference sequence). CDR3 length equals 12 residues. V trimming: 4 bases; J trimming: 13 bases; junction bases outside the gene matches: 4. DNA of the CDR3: TGTGCCAGCAGCCTAAGACAGGGCCCCCTCCACTTT. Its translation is CASSLRQGPLHF.

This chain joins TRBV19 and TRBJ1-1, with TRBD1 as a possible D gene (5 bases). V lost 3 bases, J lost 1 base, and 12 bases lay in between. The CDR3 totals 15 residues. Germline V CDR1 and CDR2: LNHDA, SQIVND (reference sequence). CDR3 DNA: TGTGCCAGTAGTATTCTGGGGGGAACGAACACTGAAGCTTTCTTT. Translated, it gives CASSILGGTNTEAFF.

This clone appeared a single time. DNA for the CDR3: TGTGCCAGCAGCTTAGGGAGCGGGAGTGGCCATGAGCAGTTCTTC. Encoded protein: CASSLGSGSGHEQFF. The chain combines TRBV7-2 with TRBJ2-1; 8 positions agree with TRBD2. The CDR3 runs 15 residues. V shed 1 base and J 8 bases; nucleotides not matched to a gene: 7. Germline CDR1 reads SGHTA; CDR2 reads FQGNSA.

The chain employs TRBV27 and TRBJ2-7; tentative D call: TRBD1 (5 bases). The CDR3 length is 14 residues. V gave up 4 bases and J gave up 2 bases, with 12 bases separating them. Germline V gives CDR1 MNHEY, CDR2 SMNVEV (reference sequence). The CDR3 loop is CASSSETDAYEQYF. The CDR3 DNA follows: TGTGCCAGCAGTTCCGAGACAGATGCCTACGAGCAGTACTTC.

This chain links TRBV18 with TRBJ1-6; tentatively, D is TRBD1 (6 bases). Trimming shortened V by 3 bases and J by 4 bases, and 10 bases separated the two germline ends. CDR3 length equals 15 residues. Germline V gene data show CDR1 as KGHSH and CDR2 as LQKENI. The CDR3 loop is CASSPATGYNSPLHF. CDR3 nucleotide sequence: TGTGCCAGCTCACCGGCTACAGGGTATAATTCACCCCTCCACTTT.

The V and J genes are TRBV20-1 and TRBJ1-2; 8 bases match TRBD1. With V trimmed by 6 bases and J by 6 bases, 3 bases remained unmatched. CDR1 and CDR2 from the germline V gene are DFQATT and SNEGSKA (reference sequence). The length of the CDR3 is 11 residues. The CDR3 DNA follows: TGCAGTGCAAGGACAGGGCATGGCTACACCTTC. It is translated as CSARTGHGYTF.

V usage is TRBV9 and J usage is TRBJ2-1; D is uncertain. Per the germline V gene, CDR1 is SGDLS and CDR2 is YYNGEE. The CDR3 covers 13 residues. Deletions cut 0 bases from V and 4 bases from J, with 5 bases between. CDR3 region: CASSVADYNEQFF. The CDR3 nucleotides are TGTGCCAGCAGCGTAGCAGATTACAATGAGCAGTTCTTC.

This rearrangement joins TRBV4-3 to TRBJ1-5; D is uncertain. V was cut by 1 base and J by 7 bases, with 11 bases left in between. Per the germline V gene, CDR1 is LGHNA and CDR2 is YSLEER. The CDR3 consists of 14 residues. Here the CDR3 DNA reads TGCGCCAGCAGCCAAGGGAGGACTGCCCAGCCCCAGCATTTT. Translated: CASSQGRTAQPQHF.

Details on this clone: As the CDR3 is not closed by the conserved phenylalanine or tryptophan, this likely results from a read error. CDR3 nucleotides: TGCGCCAGCAGCTTGCATTTCGGGACAGAGTATGGCTACACCCTC. It codes for CASSLHFGTEYGYTL. The V call is TRBV5-1, the J call TRBJ1-2; TRBD1 aligns across 7 bases. V lost 1 base to trimming and J lost 5 bases; unmatched junction nucleotides: 8. In germline, CDR1 is SGHRS, CDR2 YFSETQ. This CDR3 comprises 15 residues.

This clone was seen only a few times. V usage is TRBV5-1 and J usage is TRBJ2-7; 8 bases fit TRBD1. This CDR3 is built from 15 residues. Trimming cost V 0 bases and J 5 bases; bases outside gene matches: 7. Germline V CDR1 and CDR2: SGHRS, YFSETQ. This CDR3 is CASSLAGRGLNEQYF. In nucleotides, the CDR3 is TGCGCCAGCAGCTTGGCCGGCAGGGGGCTTAACGAGCAGTACTTC.

The CDR3 protein is CASSTGPGLSYEQYF. The CDR3 DNA follows: TGTGCCAGTAGTACGGGACCGGGACTCTCCTACGAGCAGTACTTC. The chain recombines TRBV19 with TRBJ2-7, with a possible D match to TRBD2 (6 bases). Between the trimmed V and J ends, which lost 4 bases and 0 bases, there was a span of 13 bases. The CDR3 runs 15 residues. Germline V gene data show CDR1 as LNHDA and CDR2 as SQIVND (reference sequence).

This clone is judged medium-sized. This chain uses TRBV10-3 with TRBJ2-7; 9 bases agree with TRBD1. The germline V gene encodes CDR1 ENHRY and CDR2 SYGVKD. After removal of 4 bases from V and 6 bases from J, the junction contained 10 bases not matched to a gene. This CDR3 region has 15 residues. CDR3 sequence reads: CAISAGQGTEGEQYF. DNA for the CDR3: TGTGCCATCAGTGCGGGACAGGGAACCGAAGGCGAGCAGTACTTC.

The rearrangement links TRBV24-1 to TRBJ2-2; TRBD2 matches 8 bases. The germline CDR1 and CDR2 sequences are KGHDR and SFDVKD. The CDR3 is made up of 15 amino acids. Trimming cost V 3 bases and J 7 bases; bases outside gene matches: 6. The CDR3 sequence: CATSDPGLGGGELFF. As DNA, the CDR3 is TGTGCCACCAGTGATCCGGGACTAGGGGGCGGGGAGCTGTTTTTT.

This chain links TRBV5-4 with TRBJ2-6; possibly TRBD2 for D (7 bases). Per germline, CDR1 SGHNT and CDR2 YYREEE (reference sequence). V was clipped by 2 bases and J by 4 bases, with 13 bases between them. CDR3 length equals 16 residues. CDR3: CASSLGGAGGANVLTF. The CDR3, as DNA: TGTGCCAGCAGCTTAGGGGGGGCAGGCGGGGCCAACGTCCTGACTTTC. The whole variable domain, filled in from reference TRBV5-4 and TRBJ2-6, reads ETGVTQSPTHLIKTRGQQVTLRCSSQSGHNTVSWYQQALGQGPQFIFQYYREEENGRGNFPPRFSGLQFPNYSSELNVNALELDDSALYLCASSLGGAGGANVLTFGAGSRLTVL.

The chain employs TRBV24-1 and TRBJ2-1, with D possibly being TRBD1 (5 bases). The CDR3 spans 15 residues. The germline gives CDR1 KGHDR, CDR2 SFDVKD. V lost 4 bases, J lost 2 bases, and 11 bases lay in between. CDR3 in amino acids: CATSDQGSPYNEQFF. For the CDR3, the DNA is TGTGCCACCAGTGACCAGGGTTCTCCCTACAATGAGCAGTTCTTC.

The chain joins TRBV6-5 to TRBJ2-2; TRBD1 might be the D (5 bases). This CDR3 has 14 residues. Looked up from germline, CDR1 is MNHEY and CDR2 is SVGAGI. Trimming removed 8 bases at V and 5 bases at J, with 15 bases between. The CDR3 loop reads CASHLGPRTGELFF. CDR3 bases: TGTGCCAGCCATCTGGGGCCGAGGACCGGGGAGCTGTTTTTT.

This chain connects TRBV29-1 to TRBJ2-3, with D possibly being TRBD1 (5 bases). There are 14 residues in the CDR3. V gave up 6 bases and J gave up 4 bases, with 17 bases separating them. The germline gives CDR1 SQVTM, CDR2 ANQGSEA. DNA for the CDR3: TGCAGCGTCCACAGCCTAAGGGGTCCAGATACGCAGTATTTT. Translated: CSVHSLRGPDTQYF.

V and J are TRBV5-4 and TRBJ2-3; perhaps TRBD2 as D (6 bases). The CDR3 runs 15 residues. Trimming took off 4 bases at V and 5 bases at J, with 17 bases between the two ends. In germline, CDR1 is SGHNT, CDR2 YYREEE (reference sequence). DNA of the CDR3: TGTGCCAGCAGCCCTATGGGGGGAGCGGTAGATACGCAGTATTTT. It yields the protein CASSPMGGAVDTQYF.

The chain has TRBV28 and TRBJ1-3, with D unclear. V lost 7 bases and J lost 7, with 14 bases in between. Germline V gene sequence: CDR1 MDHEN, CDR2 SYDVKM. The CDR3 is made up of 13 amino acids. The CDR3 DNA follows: TGTGCCAGCACACTCGGCCCGGGGAACACCATATATTTT. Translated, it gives CASTLGPGNTIYF.

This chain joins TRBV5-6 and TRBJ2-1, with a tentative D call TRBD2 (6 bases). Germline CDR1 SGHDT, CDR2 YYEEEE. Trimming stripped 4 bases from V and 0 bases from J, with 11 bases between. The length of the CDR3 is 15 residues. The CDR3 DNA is TGTGCCAGCAGCCCCGTAGCGGACTCCTACAATGAGCAGTTCTTC. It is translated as CASSPVADSYNEQFF.

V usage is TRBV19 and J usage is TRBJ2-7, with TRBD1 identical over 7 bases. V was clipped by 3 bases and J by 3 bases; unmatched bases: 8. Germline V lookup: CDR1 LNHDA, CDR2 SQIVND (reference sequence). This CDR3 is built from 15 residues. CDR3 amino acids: CASSMSRQGVYEQYF. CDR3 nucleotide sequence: TGTGCCAGTAGTATGAGTCGACAGGGTGTCTACGAGCAGTACTTC.

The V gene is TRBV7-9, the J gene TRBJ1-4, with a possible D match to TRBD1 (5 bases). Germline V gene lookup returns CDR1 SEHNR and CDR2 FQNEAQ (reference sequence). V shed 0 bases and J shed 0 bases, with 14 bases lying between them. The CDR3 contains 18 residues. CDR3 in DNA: TGTGCCAGCAGCTTAGCTCAGACAGACACTGCAACTAATGAAAAACTGTTTTTT. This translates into CASSLAQTDTATNEKLFF.

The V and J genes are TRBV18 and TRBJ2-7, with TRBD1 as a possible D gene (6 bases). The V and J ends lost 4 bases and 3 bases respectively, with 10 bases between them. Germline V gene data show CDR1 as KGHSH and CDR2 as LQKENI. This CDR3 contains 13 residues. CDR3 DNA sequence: TGTGCCAGCTCACTCTTGACAGGCTACGAGCAGTACTTC. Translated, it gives CASSLLTGYEQYF.

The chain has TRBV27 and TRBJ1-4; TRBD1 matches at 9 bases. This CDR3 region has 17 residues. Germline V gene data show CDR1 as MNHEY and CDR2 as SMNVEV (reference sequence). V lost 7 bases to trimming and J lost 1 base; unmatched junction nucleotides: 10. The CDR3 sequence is CASKPRTGAGTNEKLFF. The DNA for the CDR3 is TGTGCCAGCAAACCTAGGACAGGGGCGGGAACTAATGAAAAACTGTTTTTT.

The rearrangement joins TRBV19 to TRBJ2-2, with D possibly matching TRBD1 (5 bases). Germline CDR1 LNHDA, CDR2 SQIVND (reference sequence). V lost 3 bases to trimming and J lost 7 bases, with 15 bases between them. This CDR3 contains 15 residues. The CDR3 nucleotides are TGTGCCAGTAGTATTCCCAGGGTCTCTCTCGGGGAGCTGTTTTTT. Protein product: CASSIPRVSLGELFF. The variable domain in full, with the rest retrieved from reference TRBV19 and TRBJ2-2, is DGGITQSPKYLFRKEGQNVTLSCEQNLNHDAMYWYRQDPGQGLRLIYYSQIVNDFQKGDIAEGYSVSREKKESFPLTVTSAQKNPTAFYLCASSIPRVSLGELFFGEGSRLTVL.